This TCR beta chain was identified during a study of cytomegalovirus exposure and HLA in healthy donors. To note about this clone: Its cognate antigen is unknown.

V gave up 3 bases and J gave up 0 bases; unmatched junction bases: 4. From germline, CDR1 is SGDLS and CDR2 YYNGEE. This CDR3 region has 17 residues. Vbeta (60) and Jbeta (13) primers were used in the PCR. Generated by immunoSEQ multiplex PCR, the TCRdb table keeps only in-frame clones and is missing some. The sample lists around 150,000 clones; 60% to 85% were seen once. Study-level findings and limits: In a later analysis, V- and J-gene trimming of beta chains associated with a DCLRE1C missense variant, replicated independently.

Material for sequencing was PBMCs. The V and J genes are TRBV9 and TRBJ2-5, with 14 positions matching TRBD2. The source of this sequence is a male donor in good health and CMV-seronegative. This chain's CDR3 is CASSGPGLAGDQETQYF. CDR3 sequence (DNA): TGTGCCAGCAGCGGACCGGGACTAGCGGGGGACCAAGAGACCCAGTACTTC.